The 13 T cell receptor beta chains below were found in one sample sequenced in a study of human T cells and chemical hapten exposure. TCRdb reprocessed the RACE reads via MiXCR and lists one record per CDR3 protein. The data show over 95,000 distinct CDR3 sequences, over 10% seen once. Time point here: patch test 1, 2 weeks after DPC sensitization. Stated treatment: therapeutic diphenylcyclopropenone sensitization with weekly scalp DPC. This material consisted of whole blood, taken in connection with sensitization to the hapten diphenylcyclopropenone (DPC). The source of these receptors is a woman aged 40-49 years with alopecia areata. Some clones in this sample may be carry-over from other donors' samples.

The rearrangement links TRBV7-2 to TRBJ2-3; the D gene is possibly TRBD2 (6 bases). V lost 5 bases and J 5 bases, leaving 14 bases between the germline ends. CDR3 length: 14 residues. Germline loops: CDR1 SGHTA, CDR2 FQGNSA. The chain's CDR3 is CASSLGLAEDTQYF. In DNA form, the CDR3 reads TGTGCCAGCAGCCTGGGACTCGCTGAAGATACGCAGTATTTT.

This chain links TRBV5-1 with TRBJ2-7; D is perhaps TRBD1 (5 bases). CDR3 size: 14 residues. Per the germline V gene, CDR1 is SGHRS and CDR2 is YFSETQ. V shed 3 bases and J shed 6 bases, with 16 bases lying between them. For the CDR3, the DNA is TGCGCCAGCAGCTACGGACCCACTACAGGCGAGCAGTACTTC. Encoded protein: CASSYGPTTGEQYF.

Details on this clonotype: Just one base apart from a much larger clone, this may be a read error. J is TRBJ1-5 and V is TRBV19; unclear D gene. CDR1 and CDR2 from the germline V gene are LNHDA and SQIVND (reference sequence). The CDR3 extends over 13 amino acids. CDR3 region: CVSSIALNQPQHF. The CDR3 DNA reads TGTGTCAGTAGTATAGCTCTTAATCAGCCCCAGCATTTT.

There are a few counts of this clonotype. The J gene is TRBJ1-1, the V gene TRBV9; D remains unclear. V lost 0 bases to trimming and J lost 7 bases, with 13 bases between them. Germline values: CDR1 SGDLS, CDR2 YYNGEE. The CDR3 runs 14 residues. DNA for the CDR3: TGTGCCAGCAGCGTAGCCCCGATGGGGATTGAAGCTTTCTTT. Translated, it gives CASSVAPMGIEAFF. The entire variable domain, with the rest obtained from reference TRBV9 and TRBJ1-1, is as follows: DSGVTQTPKHLITATGQRVTLRCSPRSGDLSVYWYQQSLDQGLQFLIQYYNGEERAKGNILERFSAQQFPDLHSELNLSSLELGDSALYFCASSVAPMGIEAFFGQGTRLTVV.

The J gene is TRBJ2-3, the V gene TRBV5-5; D may correspond to TRBD1 or TRBD2 (6 bases each). The CDR3 is 16 residues long. V was shortened by 0 bases and J by 2 bases, with 13 bases between the two germline ends. Per the germline V gene, CDR1 is SGHKS and CDR2 is YYEKEE (reference sequence). As DNA, the CDR3 is TGTGCCAGCAGCTTGGTAGGGGGGCCTCCCACAGATACGCAGTATTTT. It is translated as CASSLVGGPPTDTQYF.

The sample holds a few counts of this clonotype. The chain combines TRBV9 with TRBJ1-5; D is uncertain. Trimming took 0 bases from V and 3 from J, leaving 10 bases between them. Germline CDR1 and CDR2: SGDLS and YYNGEE. This CDR3 has 15 residues. The CDR3 DNA reads TGTGCCAGCAGCGTAGACCCGGGGATCAATCAGCCCCAGCATTTT. Protein: CASSVDPGINQPQHF.

CDR3 DNA: TGTGCCAGCAGCGGGCACGGGGCCGGGGAGCTGTTTTTT. Translated, it gives CASSGHGAGELFF. V gene TRBV12-3 or TRBV12-4 combines with J gene TRBJ2-2, with D possibly being TRBD2 (5 bases). The CDR3 loop spans 13 amino acids. The V end lost 6 bases, the J end lost 6 bases, and 11 bases lay between the germline ends.

This clonotype was seen a few times. At one end, the junction sequence differs from germline, possibly due to a read error. The chain employs TRBV7-7 and TRBJ2-3, with D unclear. The CDR3 covers 13 residues. Per germline, CDR1 SSHAT and CDR2 FNYEAQ (reference sequence). This chain's CDR3 is CASSPMDTDTQYF. The CDR3 bases are TGTGCTAGCAGCCCCATGGACACAGATACGCAGTATTTT.

This clonotype was seen a few times. The CDR3 region has the DNA TGTGCCAGCAGGTACAGGGGATGGCAGCCCCAGCATTTT. Protein product: CASRYRGWQPQHF. This rearrangement joins TRBV28 to TRBJ1-5; 7 positions match TRBD1. The CDR3 length is 13 residues. V lost 6 bases and J lost 7; bases outside the gene matches: 6. Germline V gene lookup returns CDR1 MDHEN and CDR2 SYDVKM.

This clonotype was found a few times. This chain joins TRBV29-1 and TRBJ1-1; 7 nucleotides match TRBD1. The ends lost 3 bases at V and 4 bases at J; junction bases unmatched: 11. The CDR3 extends over 15 amino acids. The germline CDR1 and CDR2 sequences are SQVTM and ANQGSEA. The CDR3 loop reads CSVERRQGSGTEAFF. The CDR3 DNA reads as TGCAGCGTTGAGAGGCGACAGGGATCGGGCACTGAAGCTTTCTTT.

This clonotype came up a few times. This chain links TRBV11-2 with TRBJ2-1; TRBD2 might be the D (5 bases). V was trimmed by 5 bases and J by 8 bases, leaving 10 bases between them. Germline V gene sequence: CDR1 SGHAT, CDR2 FQNNGV. CDR3 length: 12 residues. The CDR3 region is CASSGLRYEQFF. CDR3 nucleotide sequence: TGTGCCAGCAGCGGACTTCGGTATGAGCAGTTCTTC.

V is TRBV20-1 and J is TRBJ2-1; 9 bases align to TRBD1. The length of the CDR3 is 16 residues. Germline CDR1 and CDR2: DFQATT and SNEGSKA (reference sequence). J lost 2 bases, V lost 6 bases, and 11 bases had no gene match. CDR3 coding DNA: TGCAGTGCCGCAAGAAGGGACAGGGACCCCTACAATGAGCAGTTCTTC. Translating gives CSAARRDRDPYNEQFF.

This clonotype was observed a few times. The CDR3 is CASSARDNSYNEQFF. DNA for the CDR3: TGTGCCAGCAGCGCCCGGGACAACTCCTACAATGAGCAGTTCTTC. This chain links TRBV7-8 with TRBJ2-1, with a possible D match to TRBD1 (6 bases). Germline CDR1 SGHVS, CDR2 FQNEAQ. Trimming removed 5 bases from V and 0 bases from J, with 11 bases in between. The CDR3 extends over 15 amino acids.